This T cell receptor (beta chain) was sequenced for a study of T cell responses to AZD1222 COVID-19 vaccine. Points from the study as a whole: Seropositivity was recorded at baseline in only a handful of AZD1222 recipients.

V was shortened by 6 bases and J by 6 bases, with 8 bases between the two germline ends. The CDR3 totals 11 residues. Germline V gives CDR1 MNHEY, CDR2 SVGAGI. Method: immunoSEQ multiplex PCR; TCRdb's copy keeps in-frame clones and lacks some. The table has 80,000 or so clones, roughly nine tenths seen once. A note on this clone: Antigen: not known.

This TCR was sampled from an adult in good health. The input for sequencing was peripheral blood, taken on day 0 of AZD1222 vaccination. V gene TRBV6-5 combines with J gene TRBJ2-5; D call uncertain. CDR3 DNA sequence: TGTGCCAGCAGCTTTCAGAAGACCCAGTACTTC. Translated, it gives CASSFQKTQYF.